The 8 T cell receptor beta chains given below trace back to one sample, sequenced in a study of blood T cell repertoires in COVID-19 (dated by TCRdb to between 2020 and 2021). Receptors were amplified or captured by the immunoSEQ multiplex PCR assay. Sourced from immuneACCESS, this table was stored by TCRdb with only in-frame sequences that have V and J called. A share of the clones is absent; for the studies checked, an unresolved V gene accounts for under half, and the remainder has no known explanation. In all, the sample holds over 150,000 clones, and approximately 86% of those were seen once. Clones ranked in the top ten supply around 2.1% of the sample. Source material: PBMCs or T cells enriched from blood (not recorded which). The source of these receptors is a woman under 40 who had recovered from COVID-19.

The CDR3 sequence is CASSQDPGLGTGELFF. The DNA of the CDR3 is TGCGCCAGCAGCCAAGATCCAGGTCTGGGCACCGGGGAGCTGTTTTTT. The chain combines TRBV4-3 with TRBJ2-2, with unresolved D. Trimming removed 0 bases at V and 4 bases at J, with 12 bases between. CDR3 length: 16 residues. CDR1 is LGHNA, CDR2 YSLEER, per germline.

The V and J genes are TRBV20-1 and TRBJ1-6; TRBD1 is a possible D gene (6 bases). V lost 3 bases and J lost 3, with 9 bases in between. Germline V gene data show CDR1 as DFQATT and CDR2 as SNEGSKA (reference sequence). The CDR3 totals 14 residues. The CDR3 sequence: CSASLGGYNSPLHF. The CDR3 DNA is TGCAGTGCTAGTTTAGGGGGCTATAATTCACCCCTCCACTTT.

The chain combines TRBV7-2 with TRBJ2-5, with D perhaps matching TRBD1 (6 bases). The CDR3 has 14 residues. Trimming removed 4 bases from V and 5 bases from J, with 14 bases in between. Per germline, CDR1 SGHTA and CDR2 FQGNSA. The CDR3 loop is CASSSSQGRETQYF. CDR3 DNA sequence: TGTGCCAGCAGCTCGTCACAGGGTCGGGAGACCCAGTACTTC.

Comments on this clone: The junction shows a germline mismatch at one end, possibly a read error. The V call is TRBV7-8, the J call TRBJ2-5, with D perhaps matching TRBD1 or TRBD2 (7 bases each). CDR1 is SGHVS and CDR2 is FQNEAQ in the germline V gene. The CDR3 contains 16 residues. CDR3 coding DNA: TGTGCCAGCAGTTTAGGGGGCGGGGGAGTACAAGAGACCCAGTACTTC. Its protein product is CASSLGGGGVQETQYF.

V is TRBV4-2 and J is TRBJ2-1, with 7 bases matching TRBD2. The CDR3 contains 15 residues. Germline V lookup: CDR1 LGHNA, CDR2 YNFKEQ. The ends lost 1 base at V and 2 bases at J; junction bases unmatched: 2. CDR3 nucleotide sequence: TGTGCCAGCAGCCAAGGGAGCGGGACCTACAATGAGCAGTTCTTC. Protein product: CASSQGSGTYNEQFF.

CDR3 DNA sequence: TGTGCCAGCAGCCCCGGGGACAGGTCTCTCTCACCCCTCCACTTT. Translating it yields CASSPGDRSLSPLHF. This rearrangement joins TRBV11-3 to TRBJ1-6, with 8 bases matching TRBD1. The CDR3 runs 15 residues. Germline V gives CDR1 SGHNT, CDR2 YENEEA. With V trimmed by 5 bases and J by 10 bases, 10 bases remained unmatched.

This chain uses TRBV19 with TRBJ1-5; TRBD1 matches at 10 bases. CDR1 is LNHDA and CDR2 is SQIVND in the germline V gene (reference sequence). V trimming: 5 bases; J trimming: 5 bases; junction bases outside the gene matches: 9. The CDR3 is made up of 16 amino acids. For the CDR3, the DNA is TGTGCCAGTAGTTCTCGGACAGGGGGGAGGGATCAGCCCCAGCATTTT. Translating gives CASSSRTGGRDQPQHF.

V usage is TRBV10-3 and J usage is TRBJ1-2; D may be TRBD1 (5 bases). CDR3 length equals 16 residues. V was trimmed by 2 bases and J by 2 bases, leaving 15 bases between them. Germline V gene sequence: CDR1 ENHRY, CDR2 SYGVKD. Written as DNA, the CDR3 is TGTGCCATCAGTGAGAGCGTAAAGGGGTACAACTATGGCTACACCTTC. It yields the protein CAISESVKGYNYGYTF.